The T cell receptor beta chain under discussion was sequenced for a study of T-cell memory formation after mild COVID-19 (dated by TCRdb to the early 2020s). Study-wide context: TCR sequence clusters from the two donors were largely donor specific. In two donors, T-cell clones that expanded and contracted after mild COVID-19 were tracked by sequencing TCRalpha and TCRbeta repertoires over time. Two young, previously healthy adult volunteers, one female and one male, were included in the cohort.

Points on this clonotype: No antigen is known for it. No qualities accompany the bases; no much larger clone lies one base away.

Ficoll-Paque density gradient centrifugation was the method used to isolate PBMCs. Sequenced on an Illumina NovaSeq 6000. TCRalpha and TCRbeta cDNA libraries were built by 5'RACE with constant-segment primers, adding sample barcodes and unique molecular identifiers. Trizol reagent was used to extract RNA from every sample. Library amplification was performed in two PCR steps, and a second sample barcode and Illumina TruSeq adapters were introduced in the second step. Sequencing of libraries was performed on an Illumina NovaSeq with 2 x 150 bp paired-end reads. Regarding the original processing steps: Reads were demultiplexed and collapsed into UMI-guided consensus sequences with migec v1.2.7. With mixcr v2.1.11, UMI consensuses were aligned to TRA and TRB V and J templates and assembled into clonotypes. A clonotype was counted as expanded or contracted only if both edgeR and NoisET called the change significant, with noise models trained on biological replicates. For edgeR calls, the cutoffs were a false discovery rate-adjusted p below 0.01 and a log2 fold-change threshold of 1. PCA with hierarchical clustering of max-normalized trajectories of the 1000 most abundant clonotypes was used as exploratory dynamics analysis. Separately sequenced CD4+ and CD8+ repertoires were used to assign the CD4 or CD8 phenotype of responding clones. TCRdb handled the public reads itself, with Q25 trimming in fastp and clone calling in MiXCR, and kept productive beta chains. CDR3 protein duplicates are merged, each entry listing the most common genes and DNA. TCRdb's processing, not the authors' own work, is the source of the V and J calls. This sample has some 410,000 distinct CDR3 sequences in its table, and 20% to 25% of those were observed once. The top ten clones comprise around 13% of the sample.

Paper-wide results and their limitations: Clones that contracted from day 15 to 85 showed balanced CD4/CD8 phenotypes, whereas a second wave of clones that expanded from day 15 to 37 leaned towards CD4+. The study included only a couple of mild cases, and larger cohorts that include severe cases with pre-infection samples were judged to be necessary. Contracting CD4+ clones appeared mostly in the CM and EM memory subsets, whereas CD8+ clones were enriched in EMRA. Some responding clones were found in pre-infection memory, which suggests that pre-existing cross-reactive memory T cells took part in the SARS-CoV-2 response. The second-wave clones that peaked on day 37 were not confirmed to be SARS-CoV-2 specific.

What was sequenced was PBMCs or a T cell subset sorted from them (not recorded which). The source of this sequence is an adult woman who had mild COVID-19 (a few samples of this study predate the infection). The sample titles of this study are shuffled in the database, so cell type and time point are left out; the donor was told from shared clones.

Read as DNA, the sequence is TGTGCCAGTAGTCCTCGACCGGACTTTTACAATGAGCAGTTCTTC. Translated, this gives CASSPRPDFYNEQFF. The rearrangement joined TRBV19 to TRBJ2-1; the D region possibly corresponds to TRBD2 (5 bases align). There are 15 amino acids in the CDR3, from cysteine to phenylalanine inclusive. Kept here is only the CDR3 DNA, which spans 45 bases and is read in frame from base 1. In the germline V gene (reference sequence), CDR1 corresponds to LNHDA and CDR2 to SQIVND. At the junction V is shortened by 5 bases and J by 4 bases, with 15 bases in between.